The 8 T cell receptor beta chains below all came from one sample that was sequenced in a study of human T cells and chemical hapten exposure. As for time point: pre-sensitization, week 0. Noted treatment: therapeutic diphenylcyclopropenone sensitization with weekly scalp DPC. TCRdb re-called the RACE reads with MiXCR, one entry per CDR3 protein. The sample yields around 200,000 distinct CDR3 sequences, approximately 31% seen once. The source material was whole blood, sampled in connection with sensitization to the hapten diphenylcyclopropenone (DPC). These receptor sequences come from a woman aged 25-40 years with alopecia areata. Some clones in this sample may be carry-over from other donors' samples.

The chain's CDR3 is CSVQPGLQTGELFF. DNA of the CDR3: TGCAGCGTCCAACCGGGACTACAGACCGGGGAGCTGTTTTTT. The chain uses TRBV29-1 and TRBJ2-2; 7 positions match TRBD2. CDR3 size: 14 residues. The V segment lost 6 bases and the J segment 5 bases; nucleotides outside the gene matches: 9. The germline V gene has CDR1 SQVTM and CDR2 ANQGSEA.

The J gene is TRBJ1-6, the V gene TRBV19; the match to TRBD1 covers 7 bases. J lost 7 bases, V lost 1 base, and 13 bases had no gene match. The germline V gene has CDR1 LNHDA and CDR2 SQIVND (reference sequence). The CDR3 is 18 amino acids. The CDR3 region is CASSIVEGTAGPNSPLHF. The CDR3 DNA follows: TGTGCCAGTAGTATAGTAGAAGGGACAGCGGGACCGAATTCACCCCTCCACTTT.

This clonotype was seen more than once but under ten times. CDR3 residues: CASSFTQRGNSYNEQFF. Here the CDR3 DNA reads TGTGCCAGCAGTTTCACCCAGCGGGGTAACTCCTACAATGAGCAGTTCTTC. The chain joins TRBV28 to TRBJ2-1, with 7 bases lining up with TRBD2. The CDR3 sequence is 17 residues long. Germline CDR1 is MDHEN and CDR2 is SYDVKM. V shed 3 bases, J shed 0 bases, and the junction held 8 bases outside the gene matches.

The chain is built from TRBV27 and TRBJ2-7; perhaps TRBD2 as D (5 bases). With 2 bases removed from V and 1 base from J, the gap between germline ends came to 12 bases. The CDR3 covers 15 residues. From germline, CDR1 is MNHEY and CDR2 SMNVEV (reference sequence). The CDR3 region is CASSLTRAASYEQYF. The DNA of the CDR3 is TGTGCCAGCAGTTTAACTAGAGCCGCATCCTACGAGCAGTACTTC.

The chain recombines TRBV7-9 with TRBJ2-3; TRBD2 aligns across 11 bases. V lost 4 bases and J lost 0; bases outside the gene matches: 9. Germline V gene sequence: CDR1 SEHNR, CDR2 FQNEAQ (reference sequence). The CDR3 covers 18 residues. CDR3: CASSSFRTSGLSTDTQYF. The CDR3, as DNA: TGTGCCAGCAGCTCTTTCCGGACTAGCGGGCTTAGCACAGATACGCAGTATTTT.

This clonotype was observed at least ten times. In DNA form, the CDR3 reads TGTGCCAGCAGCCCCCGGTCACAGGGGAGCAATCAGCCCCAGCATTTT. Translated: CASSPRSQGSNQPQHF. The chain joins TRBV7-7 to TRBJ1-5; 7 nucleotides line up with TRBD1. There are 16 residues in the CDR3. The V and J ends lost 5 bases and 1 base, in that order; junction bases with no gene match: 8. Germline-derived CDR1 and CDR2 are SSHAT and FNYEAQ (reference sequence).

The V call is TRBV7-2, the J call TRBJ1-5, with D possibly being TRBD1 (6 bases). The CDR3 loop spans 15 amino acids. Germline V CDR1 and CDR2: SGHTA, FQGNSA. V was trimmed by 1 base and J by 4 bases, leaving 11 bases between them. CDR3 protein: CASSLVTGLNQPQHF. In DNA, the CDR3 is TGTGCCAGCAGCTTAGTAACAGGGTTGAATCAGCCCCAGCATTTT.

The rearrangement joins TRBV6-5 to TRBJ1-1; D is uncertain. The CDR3 sequence is 11 residues long. Germline CDR1 MNHEY, CDR2 SVGAGI. Trimming stripped 5 bases from V and 6 bases from J, with 7 bases between. Written as DNA, the CDR3 is TGTGCCAGCAGTATTAGGGCTGAAGCTTTCTTT. Protein product: CASSIRAEAFF.